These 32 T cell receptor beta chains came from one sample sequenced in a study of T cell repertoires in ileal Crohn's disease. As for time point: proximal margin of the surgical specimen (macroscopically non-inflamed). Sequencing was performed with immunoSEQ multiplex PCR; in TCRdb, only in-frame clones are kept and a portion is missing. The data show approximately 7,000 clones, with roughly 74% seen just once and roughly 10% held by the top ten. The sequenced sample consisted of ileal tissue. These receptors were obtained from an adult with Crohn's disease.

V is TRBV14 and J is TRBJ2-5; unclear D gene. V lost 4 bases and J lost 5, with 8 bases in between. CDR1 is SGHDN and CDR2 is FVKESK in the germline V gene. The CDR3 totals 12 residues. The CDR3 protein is CASSPNWETQYF. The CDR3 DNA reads TGTGCCAGCAGCCCGAACTGGGAGACCCAGTACTTC.

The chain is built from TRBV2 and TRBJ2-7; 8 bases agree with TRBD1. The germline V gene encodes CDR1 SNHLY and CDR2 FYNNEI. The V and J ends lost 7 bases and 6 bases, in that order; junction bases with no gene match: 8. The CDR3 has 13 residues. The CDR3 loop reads CASNPDREGEQYF. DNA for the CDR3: TGTGCCAGCAACCCGGACAGGGAAGGCGAGCAGTACTTC.

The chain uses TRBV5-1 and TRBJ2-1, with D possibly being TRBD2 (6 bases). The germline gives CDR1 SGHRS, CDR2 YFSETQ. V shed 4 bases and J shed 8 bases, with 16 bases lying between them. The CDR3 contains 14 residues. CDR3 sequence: CASSAGTPRYEQFF. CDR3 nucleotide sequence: TGCGCCAGCAGCGCCGGGACTCCACGCTATGAGCAGTTCTTC.

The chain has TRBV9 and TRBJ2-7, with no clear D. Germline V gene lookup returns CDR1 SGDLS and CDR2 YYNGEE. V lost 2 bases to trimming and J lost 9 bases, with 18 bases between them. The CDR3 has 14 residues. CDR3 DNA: TGTGCCAGCAGCGTGGCCCTCAGTCCGGAAGGGCAGTACTTC. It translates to CASSVALSPEGQYF.

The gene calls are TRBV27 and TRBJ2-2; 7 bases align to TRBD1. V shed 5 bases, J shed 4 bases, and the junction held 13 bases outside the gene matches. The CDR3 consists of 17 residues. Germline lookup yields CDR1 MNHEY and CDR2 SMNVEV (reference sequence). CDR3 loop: CASSHFPGQTSTGELFF. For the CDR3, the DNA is TGTGCCAGCAGTCATTTCCCGGGACAGACCTCCACCGGGGAGCTGTTTTTT.

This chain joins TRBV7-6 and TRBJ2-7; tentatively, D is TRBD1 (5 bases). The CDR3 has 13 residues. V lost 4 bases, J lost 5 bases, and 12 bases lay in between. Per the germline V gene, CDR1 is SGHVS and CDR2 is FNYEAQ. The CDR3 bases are TGTGCCAGCAGCTCCTTAGGGGCTAACGAGCAGTACTTC. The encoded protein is CASSSLGANEQYF. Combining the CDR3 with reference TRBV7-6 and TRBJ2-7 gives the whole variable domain GAGVSQSPRYKVTKRGQDVALRCDPISGHVSLYWYRQALGQGPEFLTYFNYEAQQDKSGLPNDRFSAERPEGSISTLTIQRTEQRDSAMYRCASSSLGANEQYFGPGTRLTVT.

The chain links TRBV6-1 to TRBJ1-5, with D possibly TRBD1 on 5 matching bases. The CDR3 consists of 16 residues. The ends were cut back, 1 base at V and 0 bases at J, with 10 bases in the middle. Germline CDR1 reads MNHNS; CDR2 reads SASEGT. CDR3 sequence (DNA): TGTGCCAGCAGTGAAGGGGGGGGTTTTAGCAATCAGCCCCAGCATTTT. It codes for CASSEGGGFSNQPQHF.

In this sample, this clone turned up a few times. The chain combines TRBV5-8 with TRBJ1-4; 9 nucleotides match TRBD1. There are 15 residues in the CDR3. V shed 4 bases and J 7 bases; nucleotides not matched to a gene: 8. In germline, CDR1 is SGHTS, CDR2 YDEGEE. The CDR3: CASSPGQGRGEKLFF. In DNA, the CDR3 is TGTGCCAGCAGCCCTGGACAGGGGAGGGGTGAAAAACTGTTTTTT.

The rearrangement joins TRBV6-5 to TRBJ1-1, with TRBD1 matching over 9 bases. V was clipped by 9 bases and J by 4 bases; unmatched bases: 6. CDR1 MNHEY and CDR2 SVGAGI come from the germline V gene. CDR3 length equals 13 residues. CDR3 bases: TGTGCCAGTTGGAAACAGGGGGCCACTGAAGCTTTCTTT. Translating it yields CASWKQGATEAFF.

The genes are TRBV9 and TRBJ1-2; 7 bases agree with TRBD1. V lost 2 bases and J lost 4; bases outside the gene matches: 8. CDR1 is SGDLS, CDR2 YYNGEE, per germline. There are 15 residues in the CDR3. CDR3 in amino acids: CASSVTPGQIYGYTF. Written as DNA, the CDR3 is TGTGCCAGCAGCGTTACCCCGGGACAGATCTATGGCTACACCTTC.

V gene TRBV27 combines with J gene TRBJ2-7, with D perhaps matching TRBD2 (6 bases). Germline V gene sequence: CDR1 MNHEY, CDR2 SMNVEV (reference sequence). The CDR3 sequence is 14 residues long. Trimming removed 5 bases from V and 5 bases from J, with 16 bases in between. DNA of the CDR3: TGTGCCAGCAGTGGGGGACTCGACCAGGACGAGCAGTACTTC. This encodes CASSGGLDQDEQYF.

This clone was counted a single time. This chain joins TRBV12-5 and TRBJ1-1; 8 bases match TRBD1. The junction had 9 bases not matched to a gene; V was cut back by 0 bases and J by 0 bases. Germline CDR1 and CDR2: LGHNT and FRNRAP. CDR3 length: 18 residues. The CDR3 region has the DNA TGTGCTAGTGGTTTGGTTGGACAGGGAAAAGGGCTGAACACTGAAGCTTTCTTT. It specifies CASGLVGQGKGLNTEAFF.

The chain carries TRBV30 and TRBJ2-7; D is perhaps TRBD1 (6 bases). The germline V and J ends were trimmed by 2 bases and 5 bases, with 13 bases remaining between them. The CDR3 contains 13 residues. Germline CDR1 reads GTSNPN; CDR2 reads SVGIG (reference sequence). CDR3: CAWSPTGKNEQYF. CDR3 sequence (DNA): TGTGCCTGGAGTCCAACAGGGAAGAACGAGCAGTACTTC.

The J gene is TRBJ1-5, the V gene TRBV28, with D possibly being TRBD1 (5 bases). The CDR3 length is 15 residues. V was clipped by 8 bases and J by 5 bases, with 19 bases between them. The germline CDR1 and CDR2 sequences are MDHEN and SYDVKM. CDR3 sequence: CASGPGGRSDQPQHF. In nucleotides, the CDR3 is TGTGCCAGCGGTCCCGGGGGTCGCTCTGATCAGCCCCAGCATTTT.

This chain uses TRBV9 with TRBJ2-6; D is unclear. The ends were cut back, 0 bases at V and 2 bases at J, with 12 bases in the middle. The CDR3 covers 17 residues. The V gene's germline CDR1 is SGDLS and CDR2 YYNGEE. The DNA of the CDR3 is TGTGCCAGCAGCGTAGGTCCGGTAAGGGCTGGGGCCAACGTCCTGACTTTC. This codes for CASSVGPVRAGANVLTF.

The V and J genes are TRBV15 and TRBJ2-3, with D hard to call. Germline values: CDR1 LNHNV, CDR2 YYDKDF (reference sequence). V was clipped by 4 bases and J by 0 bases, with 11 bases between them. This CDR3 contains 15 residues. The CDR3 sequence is CATSIEQTSTDTQYF. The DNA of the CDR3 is TGTGCCACCAGCATAGAACAGACTAGCACAGATACGCAGTATTTT.

CDR3 coding DNA: TGTGCCAGCAGTGAACCTGTAGAAGCTTTCTTT. This sequence encodes CASSEPVEAFF. The rearrangement uses TRBV6-1 and TRBJ1-1; D remains unclear. The V gene's germline CDR1 is MNHNS and CDR2 SASEGT. This CDR3 contains 11 residues. V lost 2 bases, J lost 8 bases, and 6 bases lay in between.

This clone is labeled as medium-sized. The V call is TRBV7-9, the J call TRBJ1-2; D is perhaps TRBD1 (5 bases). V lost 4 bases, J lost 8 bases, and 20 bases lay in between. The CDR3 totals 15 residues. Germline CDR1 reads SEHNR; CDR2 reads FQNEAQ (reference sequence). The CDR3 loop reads CASSSAAGGIVGYTF. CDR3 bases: TGTGCCAGCAGCTCTGCGGCGGGGGGTATAGTCGGCTACACCTTC.

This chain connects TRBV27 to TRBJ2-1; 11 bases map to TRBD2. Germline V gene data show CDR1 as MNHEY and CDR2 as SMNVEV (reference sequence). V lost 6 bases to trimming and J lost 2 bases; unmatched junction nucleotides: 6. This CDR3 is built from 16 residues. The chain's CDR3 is CASSPGTSGTYNEQFF. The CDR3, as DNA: TGTGCCAGCAGCCCCGGGACTAGCGGAACCTACAATGAGCAGTTCTTC.

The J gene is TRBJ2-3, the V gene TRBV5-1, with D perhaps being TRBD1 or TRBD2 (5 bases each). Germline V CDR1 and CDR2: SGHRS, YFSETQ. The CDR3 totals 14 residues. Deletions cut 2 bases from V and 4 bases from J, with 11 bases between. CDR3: CASSLGEPPDTQYF. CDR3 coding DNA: TGCGCCAGCAGCTTAGGGGAGCCCCCAGATACGCAGTATTTT.

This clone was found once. The CDR3 DNA reads as TGCGCCAGCAGCCAAGAAAAGGGGCCTCGGTCCAACTATGGCTACACCTTC. Protein: CASSQEKGPRSNYGYTF. The chain joins TRBV4-3 to TRBJ1-2, with D tentatively TRBD1 (5 bases). The CDR3 extends over 17 amino acids. V was shortened by 0 bases and J by 2 bases, with 16 bases between the two germline ends. Germline values: CDR1 LGHNA, CDR2 YSLEER.

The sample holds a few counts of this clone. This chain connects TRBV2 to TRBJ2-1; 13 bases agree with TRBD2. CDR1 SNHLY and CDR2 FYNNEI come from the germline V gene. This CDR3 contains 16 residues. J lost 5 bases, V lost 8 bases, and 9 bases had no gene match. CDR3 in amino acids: CASGRTSGSRDNEQFF. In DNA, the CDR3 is TGTGCCAGCGGAAGGACTAGCGGGAGTCGGGACAATGAGCAGTTCTTC.

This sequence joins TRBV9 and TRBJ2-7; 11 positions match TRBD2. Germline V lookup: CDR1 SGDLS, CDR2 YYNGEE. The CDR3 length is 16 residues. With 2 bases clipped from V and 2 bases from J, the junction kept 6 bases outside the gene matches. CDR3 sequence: CASSVGGTSGAYEQYF. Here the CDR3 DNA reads TGTGCCAGCAGCGTCGGTGGGACTAGCGGCGCCTACGAGCAGTACTTC.

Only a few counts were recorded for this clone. This CDR3 is CASSFGGGRLQETQYF. CDR3 nucleotide sequence: TGTGCCAGCAGCTTTGGTGGCGGCAGACTCCAAGAGACCCAGTACTTC. This chain links TRBV5-6 with TRBJ2-5; D is ambiguous. CDR1 and CDR2 from the germline V gene are SGHDT and YYEEEE. Trimming took 2 bases from V and 1 from J, leaving 15 bases between them. The CDR3 is 16 residues long.

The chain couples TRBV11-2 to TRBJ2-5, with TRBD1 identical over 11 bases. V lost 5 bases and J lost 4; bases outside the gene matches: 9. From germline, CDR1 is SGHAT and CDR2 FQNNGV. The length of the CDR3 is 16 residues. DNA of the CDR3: TGTGCCAGCAGCCTACCACGGGACAGGGGGAGAGAGACCCAGTACTTC. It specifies CASSLPRDRGRETQYF.

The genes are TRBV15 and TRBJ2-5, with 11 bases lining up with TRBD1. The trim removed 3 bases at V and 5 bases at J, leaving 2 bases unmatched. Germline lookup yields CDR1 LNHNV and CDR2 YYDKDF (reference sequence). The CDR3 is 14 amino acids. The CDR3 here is CATSRDRGQETQYF. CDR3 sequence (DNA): TGTGCCACCAGCAGGGACAGGGGGCAGGAGACCCAGTACTTC.

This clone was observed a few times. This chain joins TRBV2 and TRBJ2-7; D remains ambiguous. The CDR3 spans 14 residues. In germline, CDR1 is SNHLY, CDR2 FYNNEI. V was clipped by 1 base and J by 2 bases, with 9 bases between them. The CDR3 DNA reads TGTGCCAGCAGTGAAGATCCGGCCGCCTACGAGCAGTACTTC. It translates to CASSEDPAAYEQYF.

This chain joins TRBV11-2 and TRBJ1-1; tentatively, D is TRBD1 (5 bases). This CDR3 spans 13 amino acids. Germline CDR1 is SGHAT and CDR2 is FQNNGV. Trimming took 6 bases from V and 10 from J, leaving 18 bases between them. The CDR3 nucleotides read TGTGCCAGCAGAGCCGACAGTGCCTCGGGAGCTTTCTTT. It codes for CASRADSASGAFF.

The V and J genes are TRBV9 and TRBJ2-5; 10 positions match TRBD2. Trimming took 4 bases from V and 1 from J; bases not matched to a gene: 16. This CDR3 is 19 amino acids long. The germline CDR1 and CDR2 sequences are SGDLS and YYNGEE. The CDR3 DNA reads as TGTGCCAGCAGCTTTGGGGGGCTAGCGGGAGATTTACGCCAAGAGACCCAGTACTTC. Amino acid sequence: CASSFGGLAGDLRQETQYF.

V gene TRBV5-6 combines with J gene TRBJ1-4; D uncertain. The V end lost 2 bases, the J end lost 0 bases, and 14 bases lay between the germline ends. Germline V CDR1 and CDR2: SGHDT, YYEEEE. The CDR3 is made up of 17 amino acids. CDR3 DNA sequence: TGTGCCAGCAGCTTCCGGGGAGGCGCGGCAACTAATGAAAAACTGTTTTTT. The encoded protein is CASSFRGGAATNEKLFF.

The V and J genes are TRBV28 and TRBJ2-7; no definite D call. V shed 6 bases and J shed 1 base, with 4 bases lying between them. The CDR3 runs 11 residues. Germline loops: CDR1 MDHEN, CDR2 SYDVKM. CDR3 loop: CASRQSYEQYF. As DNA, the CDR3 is TGTGCCAGCAGACAGTCCTACGAGCAGTACTTC.

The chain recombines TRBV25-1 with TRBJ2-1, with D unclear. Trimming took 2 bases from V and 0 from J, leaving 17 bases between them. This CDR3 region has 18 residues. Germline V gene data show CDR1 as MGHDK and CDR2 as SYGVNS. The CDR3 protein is CASSEPGVSPSSYNEQFF. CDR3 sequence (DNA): TGTGCCAGCAGTGAACCTGGGGTATCCCCGAGCTCCTACAATGAGCAGTTCTTC.